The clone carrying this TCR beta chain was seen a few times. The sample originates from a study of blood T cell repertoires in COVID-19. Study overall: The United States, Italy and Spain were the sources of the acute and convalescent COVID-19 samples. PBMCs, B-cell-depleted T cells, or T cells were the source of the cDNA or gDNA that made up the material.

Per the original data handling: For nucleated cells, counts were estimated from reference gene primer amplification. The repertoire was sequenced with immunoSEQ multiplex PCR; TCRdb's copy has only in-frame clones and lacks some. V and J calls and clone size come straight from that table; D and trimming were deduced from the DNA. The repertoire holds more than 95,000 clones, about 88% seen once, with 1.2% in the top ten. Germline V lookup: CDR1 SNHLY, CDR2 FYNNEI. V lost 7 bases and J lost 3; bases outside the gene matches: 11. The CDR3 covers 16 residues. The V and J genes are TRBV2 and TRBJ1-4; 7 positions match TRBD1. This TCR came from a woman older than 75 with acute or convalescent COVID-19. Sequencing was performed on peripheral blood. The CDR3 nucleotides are TGTGCCAGCACCCGGGAGAGGGGGCTAGCTAATGAAAAACTGTTTTTT. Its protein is CASTRERGLANEKLFF.